In its sample, the clone carrying this TCR beta chain was seen many times. Its target is unknown. The data were taken from a study of neurological immune-mediated disorders. With 10-nucleotide random UMIs, 5'RACE was used to make the cDNA. TCRdb used MiXCR to reprocess the 5' RACE reads, holding one entry per CDR3 protein. The profile shows about 46,000 distinct CDR3 sequences, around 3.3% of them singletons. The study, taken as a whole, reports: Subjects shared no identical expanded-clone CDR3 amino acid sequences, suggesting private TCR-beta repertoires in all groups. In multiple sclerosis patients, the repertoire cluster was unrelated to clinical or MRI findings. Phylogenetic grouping assigned the repertoires of 18 of 34 multiple sclerosis patients to a single related-CDR3 cluster, which may represent a signature.

The germline V gene encodes CDR1 SGHTA and CDR2 FQGNSA. Trimming took off 6 bases at V and 3 bases at J, with 15 bases between the two ends. The CDR3 contains 15 residues. This rearrangement joins TRBV7-2 to TRBJ2-4, with D maybe TRBD1 (5 bases). Sequences were obtained from PBMCs. The source is a woman between 50 and 59 years old with multiple sclerosis. CDR3: CASSTQGIGKNIQYF. The CDR3 nucleotides are TGTGCCAGCAGTACCCAGGGAATCGGCAAAAACATTCAGTACTTC.